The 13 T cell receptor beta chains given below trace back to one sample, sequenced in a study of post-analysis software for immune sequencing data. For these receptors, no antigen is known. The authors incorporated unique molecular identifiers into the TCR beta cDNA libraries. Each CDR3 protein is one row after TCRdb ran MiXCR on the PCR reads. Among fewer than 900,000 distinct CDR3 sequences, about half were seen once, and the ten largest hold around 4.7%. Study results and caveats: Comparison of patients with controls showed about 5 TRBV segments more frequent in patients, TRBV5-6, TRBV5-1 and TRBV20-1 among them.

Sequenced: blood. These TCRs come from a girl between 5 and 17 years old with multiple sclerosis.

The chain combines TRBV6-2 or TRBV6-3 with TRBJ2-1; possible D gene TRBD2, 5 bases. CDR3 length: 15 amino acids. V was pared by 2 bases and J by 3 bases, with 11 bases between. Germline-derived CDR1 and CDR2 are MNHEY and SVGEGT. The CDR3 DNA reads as TGTGCCAGCAGTTACGGACTGGCTTTCTACAATGAGCAGTTCTTC. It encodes CASSYGLAFYNEQFF.

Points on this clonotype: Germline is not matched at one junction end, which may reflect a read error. The CDR3 bases are TGTGCTAGCAGCCCCACCGCCGGGACAGGGGATATAGAGACCCAGTACTTC. Its protein product is CASSPTAGTGDIETQYF. V gene TRBV7-7 combines with J gene TRBJ2-5, with 10 bases fitting TRBD1. Germline CDR1 SSHAT, CDR2 FNYEAQ (reference sequence). The CDR3 has 17 residues.

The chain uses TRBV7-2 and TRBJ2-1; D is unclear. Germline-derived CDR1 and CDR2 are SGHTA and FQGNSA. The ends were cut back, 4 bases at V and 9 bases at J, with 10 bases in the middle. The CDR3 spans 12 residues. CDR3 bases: TGTGCCAGCAGCTACGGGTCCGCTGAGCAGTTCTTC. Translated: CASSYGSAEQFF.

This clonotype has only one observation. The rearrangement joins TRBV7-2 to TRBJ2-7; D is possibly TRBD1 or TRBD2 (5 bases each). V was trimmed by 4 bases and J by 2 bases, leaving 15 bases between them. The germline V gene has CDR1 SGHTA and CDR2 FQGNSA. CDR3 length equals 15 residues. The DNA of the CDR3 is TGTGCCAGCAGCTCCTCCGCCCGAGGGGCCTACGAGCAGTACTTC. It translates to CASSSSARGAYEQYF.

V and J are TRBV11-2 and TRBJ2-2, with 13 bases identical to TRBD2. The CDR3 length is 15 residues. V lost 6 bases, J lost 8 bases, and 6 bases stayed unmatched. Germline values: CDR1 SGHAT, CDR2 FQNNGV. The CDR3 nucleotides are TGTGCCAGCAGATCCGGGACTAGCGGGACGGGGGAGCTGTTTTTT. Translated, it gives CASRSGTSGTGELFF.

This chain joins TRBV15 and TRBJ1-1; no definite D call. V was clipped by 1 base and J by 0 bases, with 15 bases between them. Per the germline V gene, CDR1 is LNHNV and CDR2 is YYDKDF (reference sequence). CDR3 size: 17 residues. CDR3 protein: CATSRVVGGFMNTEAFF. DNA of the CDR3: TGTGCCACCAGCAGAGTCGTGGGCGGATTTATGAACACTGAAGCTTTCTTT.

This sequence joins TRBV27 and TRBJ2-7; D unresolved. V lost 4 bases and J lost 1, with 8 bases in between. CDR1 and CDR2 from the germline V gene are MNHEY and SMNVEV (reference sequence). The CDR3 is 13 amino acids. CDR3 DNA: TGTGCCAGCAGTTCCCTCGGGTCCTACGAGCAGTACTTC. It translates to CASSSLGSYEQYF.

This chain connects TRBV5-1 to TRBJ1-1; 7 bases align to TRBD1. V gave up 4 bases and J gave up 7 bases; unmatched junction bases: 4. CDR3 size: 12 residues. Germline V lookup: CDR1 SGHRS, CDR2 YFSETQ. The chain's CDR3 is CASSIQGNEAFF. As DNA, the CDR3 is TGCGCCAGCAGCATACAGGGGAATGAAGCTTTCTTT.

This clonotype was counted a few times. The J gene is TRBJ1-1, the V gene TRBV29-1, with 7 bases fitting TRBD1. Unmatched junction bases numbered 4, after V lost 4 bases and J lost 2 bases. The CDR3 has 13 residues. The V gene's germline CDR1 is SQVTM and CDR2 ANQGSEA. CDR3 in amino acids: CSVGGDRNTEAFF. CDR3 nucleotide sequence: TGCAGCGTTGGTGGGGACAGAAACACTGAAGCTTTCTTT.

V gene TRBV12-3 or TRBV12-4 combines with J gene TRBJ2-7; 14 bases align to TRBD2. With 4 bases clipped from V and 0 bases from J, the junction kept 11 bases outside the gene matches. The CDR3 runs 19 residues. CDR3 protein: CASSSHGLAGGLNSYEQYF. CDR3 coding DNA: TGTGCCAGCAGTTCCCACGGACTAGCGGGAGGACTGAACTCCTACGAGCAGTACTTC.

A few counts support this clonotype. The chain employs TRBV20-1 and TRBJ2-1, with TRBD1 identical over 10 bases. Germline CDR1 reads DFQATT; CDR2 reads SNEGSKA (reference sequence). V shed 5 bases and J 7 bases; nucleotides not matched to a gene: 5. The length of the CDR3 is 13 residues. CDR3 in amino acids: CSASRDRGNEQFF. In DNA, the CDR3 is TGCAGTGCTTCCCGGGACAGGGGAAATGAGCAGTTCTTC.

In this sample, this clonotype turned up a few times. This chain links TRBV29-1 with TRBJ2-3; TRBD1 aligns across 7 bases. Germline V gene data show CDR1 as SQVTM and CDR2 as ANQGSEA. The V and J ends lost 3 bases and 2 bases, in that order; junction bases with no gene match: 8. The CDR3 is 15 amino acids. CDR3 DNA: TGCAGCGTTGAGGGGACAGCCCCACTCACAGATACGCAGTATTTT. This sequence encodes CSVEGTAPLTDTQYF.

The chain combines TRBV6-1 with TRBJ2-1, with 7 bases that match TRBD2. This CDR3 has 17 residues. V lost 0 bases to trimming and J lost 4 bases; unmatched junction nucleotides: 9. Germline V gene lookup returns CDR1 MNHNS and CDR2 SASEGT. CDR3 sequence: CASSEALDQREYNEQFF. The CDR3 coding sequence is TGTGCCAGCAGTGAAGCGCTTGATCAGCGGGAATACAATGAGCAGTTCTTC.